This entry lists 23 T cell receptor beta chains sequenced from one sample in a study of T cell clonality in common variable immunodeficiency (dated by TCRdb to 2013 to 2016). Library prep was done by the immunoSEQ multiplex PCR assay. TCRdb retrieved this table from immuneACCESS and kept in-frame rearrangements only. Not all clones are present; in checked studies, unresolved V genes account for under half, and no reason is known for the remainder. Listed for this sample are around 32,000 clones, none observed only a single time. About 5% of the sample goes to the ten largest clones. What the authors observed across the whole study: Reportedly, TCRbeta sequences from CVID had fewer deletions and N-nucleotide insertions, and highly modified clones with 13 or more V deletions were absent from CVID.

Their target antigens are unknown. Sequenced sample: peripheral blood mononuclear cells. The receptors originated from a human donor with common variable immunodeficiency.

Comment on this clone: Coverage ceases 3 residues before the CDR3 finishes, and the germline J gene fills in the end. J is TRBJ2-2 and V is TRBV19; D remains ambiguous. There are 16 residues in the CDR3. V lost 2 bases, J lost 0 bases, and 10 bases lay in between. CDR1 and CDR2 from the germline V gene are LNHDA and SQIVND (reference sequence). The sequenced part of the CDR3 DNA is TGTGCCAGTAGTATAAGGGTAATCGCGAACACCGGGGAG. This gives the protein CASSIRVIANTGE. The CDR3 as a whole reads CASSIRVIANTGELFF.

Concerning this clone: The read halts 3 residues ahead of the CDR3 end, with the missing end drawn from the germline J gene. V is TRBV19 and J is TRBJ2-3, with 7 bases fitting TRBD1. There are 12 residues in the CDR3. CDR1 is LNHDA and CDR2 is SQIVND in the germline V gene (reference sequence). After removal of 4 bases from V and 5 bases from J, the junction contained 0 bases not matched to a gene. This CDR3 is CASSTGGDTQYF. CDR3 DNA (partial): TGTGCCAGTAGTACAGGGGGAGATACG.

This clone was seen a few times. The sequenced CDR3 bases are TGTGCCAGCAGTAAAGGGACAGAAGATGGC. Translation gives CASSKGTEDG. The CDR3 in its entirety is CASSKGTEDGYTF. V is TRBV6-1 and J is TRBJ1-2, with TRBD1 matching over 7 bases. The CDR3 extends 3 residues past the end of the read, so its final part is completed from the germline J gene. Trimming removed 5 bases from V and 6 bases from J; junction bases left unmatched: 6. Germline V gene data show CDR1 as MNHNS and CDR2 as SASEGT. CDR3 length: 13 residues.

The table lists this clone with a few counts. The CDR3 end falls 3 residues outside the read, so it is completed with the germline J gene. The gene calls are TRBV6-2 or TRBV6-3 and TRBJ2-2; 9 bases match TRBD1. The CDR3 is 17 residues long. Trimming cost V 0 bases and J 2 bases; bases outside gene matches: 4. Germline V lookup: CDR1 MNHEY, CDR2 SVGEGT. The covered CDR3 bases are TGTGCCAGCAGTTACTCCGACAGGGGGTTAAACACCGGGGAG. This codes for CASSYSDRGLNTGE. The whole CDR3 protein is CASSYSDRGLNTGELFF.

Concerning this clone itself: Coverage ceases 3 residues before the CDR3 finishes, and the germline J gene fills in the end. The gene calls are TRBV6-2 or TRBV6-3 and TRBJ2-1, with D perhaps TRBD1 (7 bases). CDR3 length: 16 amino acids. Trimming stripped 6 bases from V and 4 bases from J, with 19 bases between. The germline V gene has CDR1 MNHEY and CDR2 SVGEGT. This CDR3 reads CASRAPWAGGYNEQFF. The sequenced part of the CDR3 DNA is TGTGCCAGCAGGGCCCCATGGGCAGGGGGGTACAATGAG.

This clone appeared many times. The read terminates 3 residues before the CDR3 end, so the remaining end is supplied by the germline J gene. The J gene is TRBJ2-1, the V gene TRBV6-2 or TRBV6-3, with 8 bases aligning to TRBD2. This CDR3 is built from 15 residues. In germline, CDR1 is MNHEY, CDR2 SVGEGT. V was pared by 5 bases and J by 4 bases, with 7 bases of the junction left unmatched. The DNA read from the CDR3 is TGTGCCAGCAGTCTGTTGGGACTAGATTACAATGAG. Encoded protein: CASSLLGLDYNE. The CDR3 in full is CASSLLGLDYNEQFF.

In its sample, this clone was seen many times. From the germline J gene comes the end of the CDR3, since the read stops 3 residues before it. The J gene is TRBJ2-3, the V gene TRBV6-2 or TRBV6-3, with unresolved D. The CDR3 contains 12 residues. Trimming shortened V by 8 bases and J by 2 bases, and 8 bases separated the two germline ends. The V gene's germline CDR1 is MNHEY and CDR2 SVGEGT. The CDR3 is CASRSITDTQYF. CDR3 DNA (partial): TGTGCCAGCCGATCTATCACAGATACG.

This clone has a handful of counts. The DNA ends 3 residues before the CDR3 does, and the rest of the CDR3 is filled in from the germline J gene. The chain joins TRBV30 to TRBJ2-2; D perhaps matches TRBD1 (5 bases). CDR1 and CDR2 from the germline V gene are GTSNPN and SVGIG (reference sequence). Trimming left V 1 base short and J 4 bases short, with 13 bases between. The CDR3 runs 15 residues. Incomplete CDR3 DNA: TGTGCCTGGAGTGGGGCAGGGCGAGGCACCGGGGAG. Protein: CAWSGAGRGTGE. The CDR3 in full is CAWSGAGRGTGELFF.

This clone has a handful of counts. Partial CDR3 DNA: TGTGCCAGCAGTGAATCCCGCTACGAG. It translates to CASSESRYE. The whole CDR3 protein is CASSESRYEQYF. The genes are TRBV6-1 and TRBJ2-7, with unresolved D. The read halts 3 residues ahead of the CDR3 end, with the missing end drawn from the germline J gene. Trimming cost V 2 bases and J 3 bases, with 5 bases left between them. Germline-derived CDR1 and CDR2 are MNHNS and SASEGT. The CDR3 has 12 residues.

In regard to this clone: The missing CDR3 end, 3 residues past where the read stops, is filled in from the germline J gene. The chain recombines TRBV30 with TRBJ2-5; D gene unclear. The CDR3 sequence is 12 residues long. V dropped 1 base and J dropped 4 bases, with 7 bases sitting between them. Germline V gene lookup returns CDR1 GTSNPN and CDR2 SVGIG (reference sequence). The sequenced CDR3 bases are TGTGCCTGGAGTGGATCAGGAGAGACC. Encoded protein: CAWSGSGET. The whole CDR3 protein is CAWSGSGETQYF. Using reference TRBV30 and TRBJ2-5 for the parts outside the CDR3, the full variable domain is SQTIHQWPATLVQPVGSPLSLECTVEGTSNPNLYWYRQAAGRGLQLLFYSVGIGQISSEVPQNLSASRPQDRQFILSSKKLLLSDSGFYLCAWSGSGETQYFGPGTRLLVL.

This clone has a count of ten or more. Read coverage stops 3 residues before the CDR3 terminus; the germline J gene supplies the remainder. V gene TRBV5-1 combines with J gene TRBJ2-7; D possibly corresponds to TRBD1 (5 bases). Germline CDR1 SGHRS, CDR2 YFSETQ. Trimming took off 1 base at V and 4 bases at J, with 12 bases between the two ends. This CDR3 comprises 14 residues. The CDR3 bases that were read are TGCGCCAGCAGCTTGTCTCAGGGATTGTACGAG. Its translation is CASSLSQGLYE. The CDR3 reads in full as CASSLSQGLYEQYF. Using reference TRBV5-1 and TRBJ2-7 for the parts outside the CDR3, the full variable domain is KAGVTQTPRYLIKTRGQQVTLSCSPISGHRSVSWYQQTPGQGLQFLFEYFSETQRNKGNFPGRFSGRQFSNSRSEMNVSTLELGDSALYLCASSLSQGLYEQYFGPGTRLTVT.

This clone is labeled medium-sized. The sequenced fragment ends 3 residues before the CDR3 boundary, so the rest is inferred from the germline J gene. This chain joins TRBV20-1 and TRBJ2-1; possibly TRBD2 for D (7 bases). V was cut by 0 bases and J by 7 bases, with 19 bases left in between. The V gene's germline CDR1 is DFQATT and CDR2 SNEGSKA (reference sequence). The CDR3 loop spans 16 amino acids. Incomplete CDR3 DNA: TGCAGTGCTAGAGATCACGGGCGGGGGCTGGGAAATGAG. Amino acid sequence: CSARDHGRGLGNE. In full, the CDR3 reads CSARDHGRGLGNEQFF.

Comment on this clone: The read terminates 3 residues ahead of where the CDR3 ends, so the germline J gene completes it. J is TRBJ1-5 and V is TRBV19; D call uncertain. Germline V lookup: CDR1 LNHDA, CDR2 SQIVND (reference sequence). The CDR3 contains 17 residues. V lost 1 base, J lost 0 bases, and 13 bases lay in between. Partial CDR3 DNA: TGTGCCAGTAGTATAGCATTGAGAGACTATAGCAATCAGCCC. Translating gives CASSIALRDYSNQP. The whole CDR3 sequence reads CASSIALRDYSNQPQHF.

This clone came up a few times. The observed sequence ends 3 residues before the CDR3 terminus, with the missing tail filled in from the germline J gene. This chain links TRBV6-1 with TRBJ1-5, with D perhaps TRBD1 (5 bases). V lost 0 bases and J lost 6, with 12 bases in between. Germline V gene data show CDR1 as MNHNS and CDR2 as SASEGT. This CDR3 contains 15 residues. CDR3 sequence reads: CASSEAGLGRQPQHF. The part of the CDR3 DNA that was read is TGTGCCAGCAGTGAAGCAGGGTTGGGGCGTCAGCCC.

In this sample, this clone turned up many times. The read gets to within 3 residues of the CDR3 end, and the germline J gene fills in the rest. The gene calls are TRBV6-4 and TRBJ1-1; possibly TRBD1 for D (5 bases). Trimming stripped 6 bases from V and 5 bases from J, with 13 bases between. This CDR3 is built from 13 residues. Germline V CDR1 and CDR2: MRHNA, SNTAGT. CDR3 bases read: TGTGCCAGCAGGCTCGGGGGAAATACTGAA. Protein: CASRLGGNTE. The complete CDR3 sequence is CASRLGGNTEAFF.

To note about this clone: The sequence runs out 3 residues before the end of the CDR3; the remainder is reconstructed from the germline J gene. The V and J genes are TRBV7-9 and TRBJ1-1; D is possibly TRBD1 (5 bases). The CDR3 length is 15 residues. Germline assignment: CDR1 SEHNR and CDR2 FQNEAQ (reference sequence). Deletions cut 5 bases from V and 2 bases from J, with 15 bases between. CDR3 sequence: CASSQPTGINTEAFF. The sequenced part of the CDR3 DNA is TGTGCCAGCAGCCAGCCCACAGGAATCAACACTGAA.

Details on this clone: The read terminates 3 residues before the CDR3 end, so the remaining end is supplied by the germline J gene. The V and J genes are TRBV19 and TRBJ1-1; TRBD1 agrees at 9 bases. Germline V gene data show CDR1 as LNHDA and CDR2 as SQIVND (reference sequence). The junction had 8 bases not matched to a gene; V was cut back by 7 bases and J by 5 bases. The CDR3 is made up of 14 amino acids. CDR3 residues: CASKEGQGGTEAFF. The covered CDR3 bases are TGTGCCAGTAAGGAGGGACAGGGTGGAACTGAA.

This clone was counted only a few times. The read finishes 3 residues shy of the CDR3 end, and the germline J gene is used to complete it. The chain combines TRBV19 with TRBJ2-5; possibly TRBD2 for D (5 bases). The germline gives CDR1 LNHDA, CDR2 SQIVND (reference sequence). Deletions cut 4 bases from V and 4 bases from J, with 19 bases between. The CDR3 spans 16 residues. CDR3 amino acids: CASSKTELARPETQYF. CDR3 DNA, as far as it was read: TGTGCCAGTAGTAAAACGGAGCTAGCCCGCCCAGAGACC. The whole variable domain, remainder taken from reference TRBV19 and TRBJ2-5, is DGGITQSPKYLFRKEGQNVTLSCEQNLNHDAMYWYRQDPGQGLRLIYYSQIVNDFQKGDIAEGYSVSREKKESFPLTVTSAQKNPTAFYLCASSKTELARPETQYFGPGTRLLVL.

The DNA read from the CDR3 is TGTGCCAGCAGCTTGCGGGACAGGGTCTACGAG. Translation: CASSLRDRVYE. The whole CDR3 protein is CASSLRDRVYEQYF. The genes are TRBV5-6 and TRBJ2-7; TRBD1 agrees at 9 bases. The read finishes 3 residues shy of the CDR3 end, and the germline J gene is used to complete it. CDR3 length: 14 amino acids. J was trimmed by 3 bases and V by 1 base; bases with no gene match: 2. Per germline, CDR1 SGHDT and CDR2 YYEEEE.

Worth noting for this clone: The read finishes 3 residues shy of the CDR3 end, and the germline J gene is used to complete it. J is TRBJ1-1 and V is TRBV7-9; no clear D. CDR3 length: 15 residues. V was trimmed by 5 bases and J by 0 bases, leaving 13 bases between them. Germline V gives CDR1 SEHNR, CDR2 FQNEAQ (reference sequence). This chain's CDR3 is CASSLQQTMNTEAFF. The covered CDR3 bases are TGTGCCAGCAGCCTCCAACAAACTATGAACACTGAA. The full variable domain, its missing parts supplied by reference TRBV7-9 and TRBJ1-1, is DTGVSQNPRHKITKRGQNVTFRCDPISEHNRLYWYRQTLGQGPEFLTYFQNEAQLEKSRLLSDRFSAERPKGSFSTLEIQRTEQGDSAMYLCASSLQQTMNTEAFFGQGTRLTVV.

This clone has only a few counts. CDR3 sequence reads: CASSEIYYEQYF. The CDR3 DNA, read in part, is TGTGCCAGCAGCGAAATCTACTACGAG. This chain connects TRBV6-1 to TRBJ2-7; D unresolved. From the germline J gene comes the end of the CDR3, since the read stops 3 residues before it. The CDR3 runs 12 residues. The germline V gene encodes CDR1 MNHNS and CDR2 SASEGT. V dropped 6 bases and J dropped 3 bases, with 9 bases sitting between them.

Ten or more counts support this clone. The read is 3 residues too short to cover the CDR3 end, so that end is filled in from the germline J gene. The chain combines TRBV18 with TRBJ1-1; D not certain. This CDR3 is built from 14 residues. V dropped 4 bases and J dropped 0 bases, with 9 bases sitting between them. Per germline, CDR1 KGHSH and CDR2 LQKENI. The CDR3 reads CASSQATVNTEAFF. CDR3 DNA (partial): TGTGCCAGCTCACAGGCCACAGTGAACACTGAA.

This clone was seen only a few times. The read is 3 residues too short to cover the CDR3 end, so that end is filled in from the germline J gene. The chain carries TRBV20-1 and TRBJ2-7; 9 bases fit TRBD2. The V gene's germline CDR1 is DFQATT and CDR2 SNEGSKA (reference sequence). J gave up 2 bases and V 5 bases, and 7 bases lay outside the gene matches. The CDR3 contains 14 residues. The CDR3 region is CSAPFLAGPYEQYF. The CDR3 bases that were read are TGCAGTGCTCCATTTCTAGCGGGACCCTACGAG.